This T cell receptor beta chain was found in a study of Graves' ophthalmopathy and Graves' hyperthyroidism. At the level of the study: At the time of initial diagnosis and before any treatment, peripheral blood was collected.

PBMCs originated in more than 7.5 ml of fresh peripheral blood. Amplifying from RNA transcripts, the study obtained TCR beta CDR3 regions. Second-round multiplex PCR came after a first-round RT-PCR that employed HTBI primers. TCRdb re-called the multiplex PCR reads through MiXCR, storing one row per CDR3 protein. The data hold 150,000 or so distinct CDR3 sequences, with over 35% observed a single time. Worth noting for this clonotype: Its antigen remains unknown.

The CDR3 extends over 11 amino acids. Trimming removed 5 bases at V and 8 bases at J, with 12 bases between. Germline values: CDR1 GTSNPN, CDR2 SVGIG (reference sequence). The study's findings and limits: Using a 13-signature model, the authors split ophthalmopathy from stable hyperthyroidism, with around 89% sensitivity and around 76% specificity. Appearing in blood as well were most expanded thyroid clonotypes above 0.001 frequency.

The source material was peripheral blood. The J gene is TRBJ1-2, the V gene TRBV30; weak D call: TRBD1 (6 bases). The origin of this receptor is a woman aged 40 to 50 with Graves' ophthalmopathy. CDR3 in amino acids: CAWEKTGGYTF. CDR3 DNA sequence: TGTGCCTGGGAAAAAACAGGGGGCTACACCTTC.